The 20 T cell receptor beta chains in this list originate from one sample, sequenced in a study of identical twins. MiXCR, applied by TCRdb to the 5' RACE reads, yields one record per CDR3 protein. The repertoire consists of under 450,000 distinct CDR3 sequences, with under 20% occurring once and the leading ten covering 9% to 15%. The material sequenced was naive T cells sorted from blood. These receptors all stem from a middle-aged man in good health.

This clonotype was counted between two and nine times. This chain connects TRBV20-1 to TRBJ2-7; 8 bases fit TRBD1. The germline gives CDR1 DFQATT, CDR2 SNEGSKA (reference sequence). V lost 0 bases and J lost 2; bases outside the gene matches: 6. The CDR3 is 15 amino acids. This CDR3 reads CSARDRLQGAYEQYF. The CDR3 DNA reads as TGCAGTGCTAGAGATCGGCTACAGGGGGCCTACGAGCAGTACTTC.

The chain is built from TRBV6-2 or TRBV6-3 and TRBJ2-1; D possibly corresponds to TRBD1 (5 bases). The CDR3 sequence is 17 residues long. CDR1 is MNHEY and CDR2 is SVGEGT in the germline V gene. The V and J ends lost 6 bases and 7 bases respectively, with 25 bases between them. In DNA, the CDR3 is TGTGCCAGCAGCGCCCCCTCATACAGTGTAGGGGTGAATGAGCAGTTCTTC. This translates into CASSAPSYSVGVNEQFF.

The chain combines TRBV19 with TRBJ1-6; weak D call: TRBD1 (6 bases). The ends were cut back, 8 bases at V and 5 bases at J, with 13 bases in the middle. The CDR3 is 14 amino acids. Germline CDR1 and CDR2: LNHDA and SQIVND (reference sequence). The CDR3 reads CASAEQGDNSPLHF. CDR3 nucleotide sequence: TGTGCCAGTGCTGAACAGGGTGATAATTCACCCCTCCACTTT.

The chain uses TRBV4-2 and TRBJ2-3; 9 bases line up with TRBD2. The CDR3 length is 14 residues. V lost 4 bases to trimming and J lost 2 bases; unmatched junction nucleotides: 1. In germline, CDR1 is LGHNA, CDR2 YNFKEQ. For the CDR3, the DNA is TGTGCCAGCAGCCGCGGGGGGGCCACAGATACGCAGTATTTT. Its protein product is CASSRGGATDTQYF.

V usage is TRBV12-3 or TRBV12-4 and J usage is TRBJ2-2; 8 positions agree with TRBD2. This CDR3 is 16 amino acids long. J was trimmed by 4 bases and V by 2 bases; bases with no gene match: 6. Here the CDR3 reads CASSLTSSGRTGELFF. CDR3 nucleotide sequence: TGTGCCAGCAGTTTAACGTCTAGCGGGCGCACCGGGGAGCTGTTTTTT.

This clonotype was recorded at least ten times. The germline gene is not matched at one end of the junction; a read error may be the cause. The rearrangement links TRBV27 to TRBJ2-5; D gene ambiguous. Germline CDR1 reads MNHEY; CDR2 reads SMNVEV (reference sequence). The CDR3 extends over 11 amino acids. The CDR3 nucleotides are TGCACCAGCAGTTCACCGGAGACCCAGTACTTC. Translating it yields CTSSSPETQYF.

This clonotype was seen a handful of times. The gene calls are TRBV2 and TRBJ2-1; D might be TRBD1 (6 bases). Germline V lookup: CDR1 SNHLY, CDR2 FYNNEI. The V end lost 4 bases, the J end lost 0 bases, and 10 bases lay between the germline ends. The CDR3 is made up of 15 amino acids. The CDR3 sequence: CASSADRSSYNEQFF. Written as DNA, the CDR3 is TGTGCCAGCAGTGCCGACAGGAGCTCCTACAATGAGCAGTTCTTC.

This clonotype was observed a handful of times. The chain combines TRBV27 with TRBJ1-2; D gene uncertain. CDR1 and CDR2 from the germline V gene are MNHEY and SMNVEV (reference sequence). The germline V and J ends were trimmed by 3 bases and 1 base, with 6 bases remaining between them. The CDR3 loop spans 13 amino acids. The CDR3 region is CASSFRGNYGYTF. In DNA form, the CDR3 reads TGTGCCAGCAGTTTTCGCGGTAACTATGGCTACACCTTC.

The CDR3 DNA sequence: TGTGCCATCTTTCCAGACGAGACCCAGTACTTC. Its translation: CAIFPDETQYF. The chain couples TRBV6-8 to TRBJ2-5; D ambiguous. CDR3 length equals 11 residues. The V gene lost 10 bases and the J gene lost 5 bases, with 11 bases spanning the gap. Germline V gives CDR1 MNHGY, CDR2 SAAAGT.

The chain joins TRBV7-9 to TRBJ1-1, with D possibly TRBD1 on 5 matching bases. This CDR3 contains 13 residues. In germline, CDR1 is SEHNR, CDR2 FQNEAQ (reference sequence). Trimming stripped 8 bases from V and 2 bases from J, with 12 bases between. The CDR3 DNA reads as TGTGCCAGCGGTGGGCAGGGAAACACTGAAGCTTTCTTT. The encoded protein is CASGGQGNTEAFF.

This chain joins TRBV4-2 and TRBJ2-2; D is undetermined. The V and J ends lost 0 bases and 0 bases respectively, with 11 bases between them. The CDR3 spans 17 residues. Germline CDR1 LGHNA, CDR2 YNFKEQ. CDR3 protein: CASSQDLQPPNTGELFF. Here the CDR3 DNA reads TGTGCCAGCAGCCAAGACTTGCAACCACCGAACACCGGGGAGCTGTTTTTT.

This clonotype was seen more than once but under ten times. The rearrangement links TRBV11-2 to TRBJ2-2, with no clear D. Trimming stripped 0 bases from V and 2 bases from J, with 7 bases between. There are 15 residues in the CDR3. Germline V lookup: CDR1 SGHAT, CDR2 FQNNGV. This CDR3 reads CASSLELGNTGELFF. CDR3 coding DNA: TGTGCCAGCAGCTTAGAGCTGGGAAACACCGGGGAGCTGTTTTTT.

The V gene is TRBV20-1, the J gene TRBJ2-7; 7 bases fit TRBD1. The CDR3 sequence is 14 residues long. The ends lost 2 bases at V and 3 bases at J; junction bases unmatched: 7. Per the germline V gene, CDR1 is DFQATT and CDR2 is SNEGSKA (reference sequence). CDR3 bases: TGCAGTGCTAGAACTCCGGGACAGAGCTACGAGCAGTACTTC. This sequence encodes CSARTPGQSYEQYF.

This clonotype was seen only a few times. This chain uses TRBV5-1 with TRBJ1-2, with 7 bases lining up with TRBD1. The CDR3 covers 15 residues. V gave up 3 bases and J gave up 8 bases; unmatched junction bases: 13. Germline-derived CDR1 and CDR2 are SGHRS and YFSETQ. The CDR3 loop reads CASSSMTGIGSGYTF. CDR3 DNA sequence: TGCGCCAGCAGCTCCATGACAGGGATTGGGTCGGGCTACACCTTC.

The V call is TRBV7-6, the J call TRBJ2-2; unclear D gene. This CDR3 comprises 17 residues. V was trimmed by 3 bases and J by 0 bases, leaving 14 bases between them. Germline CDR1 SGHVS, CDR2 FNYEAQ. The CDR3 loop is CASSFGPSSPNTGELFF. For the CDR3, the DNA is TGTGCCAGCAGCTTTGGCCCTTCTTCCCCGAACACCGGGGAGCTGTTTTTT.

In this sample, this clonotype turned up a few times. V and J are TRBV20-1 and TRBJ2-3; no reliable D call. The CDR3 runs to 14 residues. Germline CDR1 reads DFQATT; CDR2 reads SNEGSKA (reference sequence). V shed 5 bases and J shed 0 bases, with 12 bases lying between them. Written as DNA, the CDR3 is TGCAGTGCTGTCAGGATCCTTAGCACAGATACGCAGTATTTT. Translating it yields CSAVRILSTDTQYF.

This sequence joins TRBV10-3 and TRBJ2-1, with TRBD2 matching over 7 bases. The CDR3 has 17 amino acids. The V and J ends lost 0 bases and 0 bases, in that order; junction bases with no gene match: 5. Germline V gives CDR1 ENHRY, CDR2 SYGVKD. CDR3 in DNA: TGTGCCATCAGTGAGTCTTCTCCGGGGGGCTCCTACAATGAGCAGTTCTTC. It translates to CAISESSPGGSYNEQFF.

The V and J genes are TRBV7-9 and TRBJ2-3; TRBD2 aligns across 11 bases. This CDR3 spans 15 amino acids. J gave up 1 base and V 5 bases, and 2 bases lay outside the gene matches. CDR1 is SEHNR and CDR2 is FQNEAQ in the germline V gene (reference sequence). CDR3 loop: CASSKLAGGTDTQYF. The CDR3 nucleotides read TGTGCCAGCAGCAAACTAGCGGGGGGCACAGATACGCAGTATTTT.

The rearrangement uses TRBV27 and TRBJ2-1; 9 nucleotides align to TRBD2. The CDR3 runs to 15 residues. V dropped 5 bases and J dropped 3; count of bases not matched to a gene: 5. Per the germline V gene, CDR1 is MNHEY and CDR2 is SMNVEV (reference sequence). The CDR3 nucleotides are TGTGCCAGCAGTCCTGTAGCGGGGGACTACAATGAGCAGTTCTTC. It specifies CASSPVAGDYNEQFF.

The chain couples TRBV7-2 to TRBJ2-7, with TRBD1 as a possible D gene (6 bases). This CDR3 comprises 14 residues. V was trimmed by 5 bases and J by 1 base, leaving 12 bases between them. CDR1 SGHTA and CDR2 FQGNSA come from the germline V gene. CDR3 sequence reads: CASSHRDTSYEQYF. The CDR3 DNA reads as TGTGCCAGCAGCCACCGGGACACTTCCTACGAGCAGTACTTC.